This T cell receptor beta chain stems from a study of T cells expressing NK-cell markers. Study-level background: Sequencing of TCR beta repertoires drew on sorted CD3+CD56+NKG2C+, CD3+CD56+NKG2C- and CD3+CD56-NKG2C+ T cells.

The CDR3 is made up of 15 amino acids. From germline, CDR1 is SQVTM and CDR2 ANQGSEA. TCRdb re-called the 5' RACE reads and catalogs CDR3 proteins one per entry, DNA excluded. This sample's table reports more than 120,000 distinct CDR3 sequences. The TCR originated in a man aged 18 to 35 in good health. The material sequenced was blood T cells: a sorted CD56 or NKG2C T cell subset, CD4+ or CD8+ T cells, or bulk PBMC T cells (not recorded which). The chain carries TRBV29-1 and TRBJ2-7; TCRdb's D gene call, TRBD1, goes unchecked for lack of DNA. This chain's CDR3 is CSVRGGDRMSDEQYF.